This is a list of T cell receptor beta chains from one sample in a study of CD8+ T cells in alopecia areata. The data were produced by immunoSEQ multiplex PCR, yet TCRdb's version contains in-frame clones alone and is incomplete. In the table there are a few hundred thousand clones, roughly two fifths of which are singletons. Sequences were derived from CD4+ T cells sorted from blood, sampled at roughly week 30, from a patient treated with tofacitinib. The receptors come from a human donor with alopecia areata. CDR3s include the opening cysteine and the closing phenylalanine or tryptophan. The D gene is left open where the match is weak. Not every row has a clone size; where given, it reads once, few, many or a size class.

>NA|TRBJ2-3|TRBD2|TRBV9
CASSVIGLAGDPSTDTQYF
TGTGCCAGCAGCGTAATAGGACTAGCGGGGGACCCTAGCACAGATACGCAGTATTTT
>NA|TRBJ1-1|NA|TRBV6-1
CASSPPGGEAFF
TGTGCCAGCAGTCCGCCCGGGGGTGAGGCTTTCTTT
>NA|TRBJ1-1|NA|TRBV4-1
CASSQGQGLLPEAFF
TGCGCCAGCAGCCAAGGTCAGGGGCTACTCCCTGAAGCTTTCTTT
>NA|TRBJ1-6|NA|TRBV9
CASSVEGTSNSPLHF
TGTGCCAGCAGCGTAGAGGGGACATCTAATTCACCCCTCCACTTT
>NA|TRBJ2-3|NA|TRBV5-4
CASSLAQSSRITDTQYF
TGTGCCAGCAGCTTGGCCCAGAGTAGCAGGATTACAGATACGCAGTATTTT
>NA|TRBJ2-7|NA|TRBV30
CAWGQGRYEQYF
TGTGCCTGGGGGCAGGGGAGGTACGAGCAGTACTTC
>few|TRBJ2-1|TRBD2|TRBV7-3
CASSPGTSGRMGSYNEQFF
TGTGCCAGCAGCCCCGGGACTAGCGGGAGAATGGGCTCCTACAATGAGCAGTTCTTC
>NA|TRBJ2-7|NA|TRBV30
CAWRNYYEQYF
TGTGCCTGGAGGAACTACTACGAGCAGTACTTC
>few|TRBJ2-7|NA|TRBV7-9
CASSSFRSETEQYF
TGTGCCAGCAGCTCCTTCAGGTCAGAGACCGAGCAGTACTTC
>NA|TRBJ1-2|NA|TRBV30
CAWSVQLSNYGYTF
TGTGCCTGGAGTGTACAACTATCAAACTATGGCTACACCTTC
>NA|TRBJ2-3|NA|TRBV25-1
CASSAAAGTLTDTQYF
TGTGCCAGCAGTGCAGCGGCAGGGACCCTCACAGATACGCAGTATTTT
>NA|TRBJ2-5|TRBD2|TRBV6-1
CASSEHGGRASGETQYF
TGTGCCAGCAGTGAACACGGTGGGAGGGCCTCGGGAGAGACCCAGTACTTC
>NA|TRBJ2-3|NA|TRBV6-6
CASSYSGTRYTDTQYF
TGTGCCAGCAGTTACTCGGGGACACGCTACACAGATACGCAGTATTTT
>NA|TRBJ2-7|NA|TRBV2
CASGRDRSGNEQYF
TGTGCCAGCGGGCGGGACAGATCAGGCAACGAGCAGTACTTC
>NA|TRBJ1-1|NA|TRBV7-9
CASSYWTGGTEAFF
TGTGCCAGCAGCTACTGGACCGGAGGTACTGAAGCTTTCTTT
>NA|TRBJ2-2|NA|TRBV29-1
CSAVNKTPSYNTGELFF
TGCAGCGCAGTCAACAAAACCCCTTCTTATAACACCGGGGAGCTGTTTTTT
>NA|TRBJ2-2|NA|TRBV7-3
CASSSYPPGPTGFGELFF
TGTGCCAGCAGCTCCTATCCCCCGGGGCCCACGGGTTTCGGGGAGCTGTTTTTT
>few|TRBJ1-5|NA|TRBV10-3
CATRDVFGSNQPQHF
TGTGCCACCAGGGACGTTTTTGGAAGCAATCAGCCCCAGCATTTT
>few|TRBJ2-1|TRBD2|TRBV19
CASSAATSGGFNEQFF
TGTGCCAGTAGTGCCGCGACTAGCGGGGGATTCAATGAGCAGTTCTTC
>NA|TRBJ2-2|NA|TRBV18
CAAAPASWTGELFF
TGTGCCGCCGCACCGGCTAGTTGGACCGGGGAGCTGTTTTTT
>once|TRBJ2-5|NA|TRBV5-4
CASNLPGVQETQYF
TGTGCCAGCAACCTCCCAGGGGTTCAAGAGACCCAGTACTTC
>NA|TRBJ2-3|TRBD1|TRBV5-6
CASSLVPGQGAGDTQYF
TGTGCCAGCAGCTTAGTCCCGGGACAGGGGGCAGGGGATACGCAGTATTTT
>NA|TRBJ2-1|NA|TRBV5-1
CASSPGPEQFF
TGCGCCAGCTCCCCGGGTCCTGAGCAGTTCTTC
>few|TRBJ2-1|NA|TRBV29-1
CSAVGRLSYNEQFF
TGCAGCGCTGTGGGGAGGCTGTCCTACAATGAGCAGTTCTTC
>NA|TRBJ2-7|NA|TRBV30
CAWRLAGERYEQYF
TGTGCCTGGAGACTAGCCGGAGAGCGGTACGAGCAGTACTTC
>NA|TRBJ1-5|NA|TRBV18
CASSPELFGQPQHF
TGTGCCAGCTCACCCGAGCTATTTGGTCAGCCCCAGCATTTT
>few|TRBJ1-1|NA|TRBV6-5
CASSYLAKAFF
TGTGCCAGCAGTTACCTGGCAAAAGCTTTCTTT